This T cell receptor beta chain is from a study of T-cell reconstitution after alpha-beta-depleted transplantation in children. This clonotype has just a few counts. A library of TCRbeta sequences, prepared with unique molecular identifiers, was generated. TCRdb reanalysed the PCR reads using MiXCR and keeps one entry per CDR3 protein. This table holds 600,000 to 700,000 distinct CDR3 sequences, around 17% found once. Germline V CDR1 and CDR2: MGHRA, YSYEKL. The length of the CDR3 is 18 residues. V was cut by 0 bases and J by 5 bases, with 20 bases left in between. The source material was PBMCs from the stem cell graft donor, sampled from the stem cell graft. The rearrangement uses TRBV4-1 and TRBJ2-1, with D unresolved. The receptor comes from a human donor who donated a stem cell graft to a child with acute myeloid leukemia. In nucleotides, the CDR3 is TGCGCCAGCAGCCAAGACCCCTTAAGGTCCGGGCCGAACAATGAGCAGTTCTTC. Translated, it gives CASSQDPLRSGPNNEQFF.